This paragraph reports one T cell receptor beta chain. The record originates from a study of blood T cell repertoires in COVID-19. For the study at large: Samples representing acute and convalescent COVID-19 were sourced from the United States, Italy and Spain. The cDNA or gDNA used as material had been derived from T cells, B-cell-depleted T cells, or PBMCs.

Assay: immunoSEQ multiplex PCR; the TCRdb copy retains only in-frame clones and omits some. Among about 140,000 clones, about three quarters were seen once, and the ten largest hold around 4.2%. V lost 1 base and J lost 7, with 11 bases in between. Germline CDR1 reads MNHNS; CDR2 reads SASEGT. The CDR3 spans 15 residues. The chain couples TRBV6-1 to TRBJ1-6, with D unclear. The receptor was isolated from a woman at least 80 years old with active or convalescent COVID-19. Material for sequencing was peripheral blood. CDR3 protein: CASSEGVTGNSPLHF. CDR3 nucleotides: TGTGCCAGCAGTGAAGGTGTAACGGGGAATTCACCCCTCCACTTT.